This T cell receptor (beta chain) was identified in a study of blood T cell repertoires in COVID-19. In the study overall: Italy, Spain and the United States were the sources of the convalescent and acute COVID-19 samples. The analysed material was cDNA or gDNA that came from T cells, B-cell-depleted T cells, or PBMCs.

Original data processing: Reference gene primer amplification yielded estimated nucleated cell counts. Clones were read by immunoSEQ multiplex PCR, and TCRdb kept only the in-frame ones, dropping some. D and trimming come from the DNA, and the V and J calls and clone size come from that table. The sample includes roughly 150,000 clones, around 82% of them seen just once. Seattle patients were enrolled while actively infected and followed longitudinally. CDR3 size: 15 residues. Trimming removed 1 base at V and 11 bases at J, with 15 bases between. The germline gives CDR1 LGHDT, CDR2 YNNKEL (reference sequence).

The genes are TRBV3-1 (or the pseudogene TRBV3-2) and TRBJ1-6, with a possible D match to TRBD1 (6 bases). Sequenced: peripheral blood. The sequence was collected from a man older than 75 with COVID-19, enrolled during active disease. In DNA form, the CDR3 reads TGTGCCAGCAGCCAAGGGCAGGGGCTCGTCCCACCCCTCCACTTT. Protein product: CASSQGQGLVPPLHF.